The 2 T cell receptor beta chains reported below all come from one sample, sequenced in a study of CXCR3-negative and CXCR3-positive naive CD8 T cells. Broader study findings: CXCR3-positive naive cells had more hydrophobic TRB CDR3s than CXCR3-negative naive cells.

UMI-labeled TRB cDNA libraries were prepared by 5' RACE. TCRdb reanalyzed the 5' RACE reads, giving one entry per CDR3 protein sequence and no DNA. Its clone listing holds roughly 120,000 distinct CDR3 sequences. These TCRs' antigens remain unknown. The material sequenced was naive CXCR3+ CD8+ T cells from blood. Subset defined: CD45RO-CCR7+CD27+CD95- naive CD8+ T cells expressing CXCR3 (TNR3+). The receptors derive from a human donor in good health. Some clones in this sample may be carry-over from other donors' samples.

The J gene is TRBJ2-7, the V gene TRBV5-1; without DNA, the TCRdb call of TRBD1 cannot be checked. This CDR3 comprises 17 residues. From germline, CDR1 is SGHRS and CDR2 YFSETQ. This CDR3 is CASSLEMGTGFTYEQYF.

This rearrangement joins TRBV10-2 to TRBJ2-7; without DNA, the TCRdb call of TRBD1 cannot be checked. The CDR3 consists of 14 residues. Germline V gives CDR1 WSHSY, CDR2 SAAADI. CDR3 protein: CASSSGTPRHEQYF.